Sequencing of this TCR beta chain was carried out in a study of T cell changes during pregnancy in multiple sclerosis. The table lists this clone with a count of one. TCRdb's table, derived via immunoSEQ multiplex PCR, lists solely in-frame clones and lacks some. Of some 41,000 clones listed, roughly 88% are singletons. Germline loops: CDR1 SGHNT, CDR2 YENEEA. V was clipped by 0 bases and J by 0 bases, with 4 bases between them. CDR3 length equals 14 residues. The TCR comes from a female donor with multiple sclerosis, enrolled in a pregnancy study. This chain links TRBV11-3 with TRBJ2-3, with unresolved D. Specimen: PBMCs (not recorded whether the cells were cultured). CDR3 protein: CASSLDGSTDTQYF. The CDR3 DNA sequence: TGTGCCAGCAGCTTAGATGGCAGCACAGATACGCAGTATTTT.